These 10 T cell receptor beta chains share one sample of origin, sequenced in a study of cytomegalovirus exposure and HLA in healthy donors. The PCR made use of 60 Vbeta and 13 Jbeta primers. The data were produced by immunoSEQ multiplex PCR, yet TCRdb's version contains in-frame clones alone and is incomplete. The sample comprises about 170,000 clones, under 90% of which are singletons, and around 1.5% rests with the top ten. The specimen sequenced was PBMCs. The receptors were gathered from a male donor in good health and CMV-seronegative.

The rearrangement joins TRBV5-1 to TRBJ2-6, with unresolved D. Per germline, CDR1 SGHRS and CDR2 YFSETQ. The CDR3 is 18 residues long. The ends were cut back, 0 bases at V and 2 bases at J, with 15 bases in the middle. CDR3 loop: CASSLVPGMPPGANVLTF. The CDR3 coding sequence is TGCGCCAGCAGCTTGGTCCCAGGAATGCCTCCTGGGGCCAACGTCCTGACTTTC.

This clone showed up just a few times. The V and J genes are TRBV28 and TRBJ2-3; tentative D call: TRBD2 (6 bases). The length of the CDR3 is 17 residues. The germline V and J ends were trimmed by 6 bases and 0 bases, with 19 bases remaining between them. Germline CDR1 is MDHEN and CDR2 is SYDVKM. Here the CDR3 DNA reads TGTGCCAGCAGCGCATCCTATAGCGGACTTAGCACAGATACGCAGTATTTT. This encodes CASSASYSGLSTDTQYF.

The chain uses TRBV18 and TRBJ1-1; weak D call: TRBD1 (6 bases). The V gene's germline CDR1 is KGHSH and CDR2 LQKENI. The CDR3 has 15 residues. Deletions cut 5 bases from V and 1 base from J, with 14 bases between. The CDR3 protein is CASSSRDTPNTEAFF. CDR3 DNA sequence: TGTGCCAGCTCATCCCGGGACACCCCGAACACTGAAGCTTTCTTT.

This clone has a single count. The V and J genes are TRBV15 and TRBJ2-2; TRBD1 agrees at 7 bases. Germline CDR1 is LNHNV and CDR2 is YYDKDF (reference sequence). V shed 5 bases and J 11 bases; nucleotides not matched to a gene: 5. The CDR3 sequence is 12 residues long. CDR3 in amino acids: CATSGRGLELFF. The CDR3, as DNA: TGTGCCACCAGCGGCAGGGGGTTAGAGCTGTTTTTT.

For this clone: Different DNA sequences within this sample yield the same CDR3. This sequence joins TRBV9 and TRBJ2-1, with D unclear. The CDR3 totals 15 residues. Trimming cost V 4 bases and J 3 bases, with 14 bases left between them. Germline V gene sequence: CDR1 SGDLS, CDR2 YYNGEE. CDR3 loop: CASSPSSASYNEQFF. The CDR3 region has the DNA TGTGCCAGCAGCCCCTCCAGCGCTAGCTACAATGAGCAGTTCTTC.

The chain joins TRBV21-1 to TRBJ2-7; TRBD1, as called in the table, went unchecked against the DNA. TRBV21-1 is a documented pseudogene. The CDR3 is 12 amino acids. CDR3 DNA sequence: TGTGCCAGCAGCAGAGGACAGACCGAGCAGTACTTC. Translation gives CASSRGQTEQYF.

This chain uses TRBV11-1 with TRBJ1-1, with TRBD1 matching over 10 bases. The germline V gene encodes CDR1 SGHAT and CDR2 FQDESV (reference sequence). The V segment lost 5 bases and the J segment 4 bases; nucleotides outside the gene matches: 10. This CDR3 comprises 16 residues. The CDR3 region has the DNA TGTGCCAGCAGCCCAACGGGACAGGGGTATGTCACTGAAGCTTTCTTT. This gives the protein CASSPTGQGYVTEAFF.

This clone was observed a single time. The genes are TRBV7-2 and TRBJ2-5; D is unclear. Trimming removed 0 bases from V and 11 bases from J, with 7 bases in between. The CDR3 is 11 residues long. Germline V gene lookup returns CDR1 SGHTA and CDR2 FQGNSA. In nucleotides, the CDR3 is TGTGCCAGCAGCTTAGCAATAGAGCAGTACTTC. It yields the protein CASSLAIEQYF.

J is TRBJ2-3 and V is TRBV7-2; D is unresolved. CDR1 is SGHTA, CDR2 FQGNSA, per germline. The CDR3 consists of 15 residues. The germline V and J ends were trimmed by 3 bases and 0 bases, with 10 bases remaining between them. The CDR3 is CASSLGTASTDTQYF. The CDR3 DNA reads TGTGCCAGCAGCTTGGGTACAGCTAGCACAGATACGCAGTATTTT.

This chain uses TRBV11-2 with TRBJ2-5; 10 bases fit TRBD1. The CDR3 length is 16 residues. Trimming at V came to 5 bases and at J to 5 bases, leaving 11 bases not matched to a gene. The germline V gene has CDR1 SGHAT and CDR2 FQNNGV. CDR3 nucleotide sequence: TGTGCCAGCAGCCCAATGGGGGACAGGGGCAGGGAGACCCAGTACTTC. Its protein product is CASSPMGDRGRETQYF. Complete variable domain (other parts from reference TRBV11-2 and TRBJ2-5): EAGVAQSPRYKIIEKRQSVAFWCNPISGHATLYWYQQILGQGPKLLIQFQNNGVVDDSQLPKDRFSAERLKGVDSTLKIQPAKLEDSAVYLCASSPMGDRGRETQYFGPGTRLLVL.